What follows are 21 T cell receptor beta chains derived from one specimen sequenced in a study of cytomegalovirus exposure and HLA in healthy donors. TCRdb's copy holds only in-frame clones and misses some; the assay was immunoSEQ multiplex PCR. The sample includes 300,000 to 400,000 clones, roughly 88% seen only once; the top ten take roughly 0.75%. The sample was PBMCs. The receptors come from a woman between 18 and 29 years old in good health and CMV-seronegative.

The chain employs TRBV14 and TRBJ1-6; no clear D gene. V was cut by 4 bases and J by 3 bases, with 19 bases left in between. Germline V lookup: CDR1 SGHDN, CDR2 FVKESK. The CDR3 length is 18 residues. The CDR3 here is CASSRDFLAGVYNSPLHF. The CDR3 DNA is TGTGCCAGCAGCCGCGATTTTCTGGCAGGCGTCTATAATTCACCCCTCCACTTT.

The chain recombines TRBV19 with TRBJ1-5, with D maybe TRBD1 (5 bases). The CDR3 runs 16 residues. Trimming removed 4 bases from V and 6 bases from J, with 19 bases in between. Per the germline V gene, CDR1 is LNHDA and CDR2 is SQIVND (reference sequence). CDR3 nucleotides: TGTGCCAGTAGTACCCGGGGGACTCGGATGGCTCAGCCCCAGCATTTT. Translated, it gives CASSTRGTRMAQPQHF.

The rearrangement joins TRBV28 to TRBJ2-7, with 10 bases lining up with TRBD1. Losses at the gene ends were 5 bases for V and 4 bases for J; bases not matched to a gene: 5. Looked up from germline, CDR1 is MDHEN and CDR2 is SYDVKM. The CDR3 is 14 amino acids. CDR3 coding DNA: TGTGCCAGCAGTCTCGACAGGGGGCCTTACGAGCAGTACTTC. This codes for CASSLDRGPYEQYF.

The chain couples TRBV30 to TRBJ2-5, with D possibly being TRBD1 (5 bases). CDR1 is GTSNPN, CDR2 SVGIG, per germline (reference sequence). Trimming removed 3 bases at V and 5 bases at J, with 7 bases between. This CDR3 comprises 11 residues. This CDR3 reads CAWRYRETQYF. In DNA, the CDR3 is TGTGCCTGGAGGTACAGGGAGACCCAGTACTTC.

This clone has a handful of counts. The chain has TRBV7-9 and TRBJ1-2; D ambiguous. V was trimmed by 1 base and J by 8 bases, leaving 8 bases between them. The CDR3 totals 12 residues. Germline-derived CDR1 and CDR2 are SEHNR and FQNEAQ (reference sequence). The CDR3 loop is CASSLGPEGYTF. The CDR3 bases are TGTGCCAGCAGCTTAGGTCCGGAGGGCTACACCTTC.

The genes are TRBV5-1 and TRBJ2-5; possibly TRBD2 for D (7 bases). Trimming stripped 7 bases from V and 4 bases from J, with 17 bases between. Germline CDR1 SGHRS, CDR2 YFSETQ. The CDR3 has 14 residues. CDR3 residues: CASSLGGGGETQYF. The CDR3 nucleotides are TGCGCCAGCTCCCTGGGGGGGGGCGGAGAGACCCAGTACTTC.

This sequence joins TRBV18 and TRBJ1-5, with TRBD1 matching over 11 bases. The CDR3 extends over 16 amino acids. Germline assignment: CDR1 KGHSH and CDR2 LQKENI. The V and J ends lost 5 bases and 3 bases, in that order; junction bases with no gene match: 6. The CDR3 DNA reads as TGTGCCAGCTCAAGGACAGGGGGCGTCGACAATCAGCCCCAGCATTTT. Translation: CASSRTGGVDNQPQHF.

This clone was detected only once. The chain carries TRBV6-1 and TRBJ2-5; tentatively, D is TRBD2 (6 bases). CDR1 and CDR2 (germline): MNHNS, SASEGT. V was pared by 5 bases and J by 5 bases, with 15 bases between. The CDR3 extends over 14 amino acids. The CDR3 bases are TGTGCCAGCAGTCCTTACGGGGGATGGGAGACCCAGTACTTC. It translates to CASSPYGGWETQYF.

The gene calls are TRBV6-6 and TRBJ2-1; 7 bases align to TRBD2. CDR1 is MNHNY, CDR2 SVGAGI, per germline (reference sequence). CDR3 length: 15 residues. V lost 4 bases and J lost 7; bases outside the gene matches: 10. The CDR3 loop is CASSSYGREVNEQFF. CDR3 DNA sequence: TGTGCCAGCAGTTCCTATGGCCGGGAGGTGAATGAGCAGTTCTTC.

The chain couples TRBV5-1 to TRBJ1-2; 7 bases are a match to TRBD1. From germline, CDR1 is SGHRS and CDR2 YFSETQ. The CDR3 loop spans 17 amino acids. J was trimmed by 1 base and V by 3 bases; bases with no gene match: 12. CDR3 in amino acids: CASSSRPGQLLNYGYTF. The CDR3, as DNA: TGCGCCAGCAGCTCCCGGCCGGGACAGCTACTTAACTATGGCTACACCTTC.

The V call is TRBV6-1, the J call TRBJ2-7, with D maybe TRBD1 (6 bases). Germline lookup yields CDR1 MNHNS and CDR2 SASEGT. The ends were cut back, 1 base at V and 2 bases at J, with 12 bases in the middle. The CDR3 consists of 15 residues. The CDR3 coding sequence is TGTGCCAGCAGTGAAGTGGGACATCGTCCCTACGAGCAGTACTTC. This translates into CASSEVGHRPYEQYF.

The chain's CDR3 is CASSGMTSGRAHTGELFF. The CDR3 nucleotides are TGTGCCAGCAGCGGGATGACTAGCGGGAGGGCCCACACCGGGGAGCTGTTTTTT. The chain has TRBV9 and TRBJ2-2; the match to TRBD2 covers 14 bases. The germline V gene has CDR1 SGDLS and CDR2 YYNGEE. Losses at the gene ends were 3 bases for V and 3 bases for J; bases not matched to a gene: 7. CDR3 length: 18 residues.

This clone has only one observation. The chain joins TRBV5-4 to TRBJ2-3, with TRBD2 matching over 12 bases. The CDR3 covers 14 residues. The germline gives CDR1 SGHNT, CDR2 YYREEE (reference sequence). The trim removed 5 bases at V and 8 bases at J, leaving 6 bases unmatched. CDR3 residues: CASRLAGGSGTQYF. In DNA, the CDR3 is TGTGCCAGCAGGCTAGCGGGAGGGAGTGGTACGCAGTATTTT.

The chain couples TRBV6-4 to TRBJ1-4; 10 nucleotides agree with TRBD1. The CDR3 runs 13 residues. V shed 7 bases, J shed 8 bases, and the junction held 4 bases outside the gene matches. The germline CDR1 and CDR2 sequences are MRHNA and SNTAGT. The CDR3: CASNRDRGEKLFF. CDR3 coding DNA: TGTGCCAGCAACCGGGACAGGGGAGAAAAACTGTTTTTT.

This clone appeared once. The chain joins TRBV6-6 to TRBJ1-5; 7 nucleotides agree with TRBD1. The CDR3 length is 13 residues. V gave up 4 bases and J gave up 7 bases; unmatched junction bases: 4. CDR1 is MNHNY and CDR2 is SVGAGI in the germline V gene (reference sequence). The CDR3 bases are TGTGCCAGCAGTTTGGAGGACAGGCAGCCCCAGCATTTT. The encoded protein is CASSLEDRQPQHF.

The chain joins TRBV13 to TRBJ2-7, with TRBD2 identical over 10 bases. Germline loops: CDR1 PRHDT, CDR2 FYEKMQ (reference sequence). V was pared by 4 bases and J by 2 bases, with 11 bases of the junction left unmatched. The CDR3 runs 17 residues. CDR3: CASSSTGTSDPTYEQYF. The CDR3 DNA follows: TGTGCCAGCAGCTCGACCGGGACTAGCGACCCAACCTACGAGCAGTACTTC.

The chain combines TRBV15 with TRBJ1-2; 9 bases match TRBD1. Germline CDR1 is LNHNV and CDR2 is YYDKDF (reference sequence). The CDR3 length is 18 residues. V shed 3 bases, J shed 7 bases, and the junction held 18 bases outside the gene matches. CDR3 DNA: TGTGCCACCAGCAGGGGGGGGGCCACAGGGGGCGCGCGTGGTGGCTACACCTTC. This gives the protein CATSRGGATGGARGGYTF.

This chain connects TRBV30 to TRBJ1-5; weak D call: TRBD1 (5 bases). Germline V gene lookup returns CDR1 GTSNPN and CDR2 SVGIG (reference sequence). This CDR3 has 15 amino acids. Trimming took 0 bases from V and 5 from J, leaving 14 bases between them. DNA for the CDR3: TGTGCCTGGAGTGTAGGGGCAGGGCAAGATCAGCCCCAGCATTTT. Its protein product is CAWSVGAGQDQPQHF.

This chain links TRBV5-8 with TRBJ1-1; no firm D call. This CDR3 spans 13 amino acids. CDR1 is SGHTS, CDR2 YDEGEE, per germline. V was pared by 7 bases and J by 4 bases, with 14 bases between. CDR3 in DNA: TGTGCCAGCCCCCCCTCCCGAGGCACTGAAGCTTTCTTT. The encoded protein is CASPPSRGTEAFF.

The V gene is TRBV7-9, the J gene TRBJ2-1; 7 bases agree with TRBD1. CDR1 SEHNR and CDR2 FQNEAQ come from the germline V gene (reference sequence). The trim removed 5 bases at V and 5 bases at J, leaving 6 bases unmatched. The CDR3 is made up of 14 amino acids. The CDR3 reads CASSPRDRDNEQFF. CDR3 nucleotides: TGTGCCAGCAGCCCCCGGGACAGAGACAATGAGCAGTTCTTC.

The chain carries TRBV6-5 and TRBJ2-7; 10 nucleotides align to TRBD1. The CDR3 spans 15 residues. Germline-derived CDR1 and CDR2 are MNHEY and SVGAGI. V dropped 4 bases and J dropped 4; count of bases not matched to a gene: 7. CDR3 amino acids: CASSSPGQGIYEQYF. The CDR3, as DNA: TGTGCCAGCAGTTCCCCGGGACAGGGGATTTACGAGCAGTACTTC.